What follows are 22 T cell receptor beta chains derived from one specimen sequenced in a study of long-term antiretroviral therapy in people with HIV (dated by TCRdb to 2022 to 2024). The immunoSEQ hsTCRB v3.0 assay was used at survey level resolution for TRB variable region sequencing. The clones in this table, taken by TCRdb from immuneACCESS, are in-frame only. Not every clone is retained; where verified, under half of the shortfall comes from an unresolved V gene, and the cause of the rest is unknown. The sample profile shows tens of thousands of clones; around 74% of them were found once. Around 3% of the sample goes to the ten largest clones. The input for sequencing was unsorted PBMCs, taken 3 years after starting antiretroviral therapy. These receptor sequences come from a man over 45 with HIV.

The chain uses TRBV7-2 and TRBJ2-7, with 11 nucleotides matching TRBD2. Germline V gene data show CDR1 as SGHTA and CDR2 as FQGNSA. The length of the CDR3 is 17 residues. With 5 bases clipped from V and 6 bases from J, the junction kept 15 bases outside the gene matches. The CDR3 loop reads CASSPRLLAGGPSEQYF. The CDR3 nucleotides read TGTGCCAGCAGCCCCCGGCTTTTAGCGGGGGGGCCCTCCGAGCAGTACTTC.

The gene calls are TRBV5-5 and TRBJ1-1, with D possibly TRBD1 on 6 matching bases. The CDR3 runs 13 residues. From germline, CDR1 is SGHKS and CDR2 YYEKEE (reference sequence). The V end lost 5 bases, the J end lost 4 bases, and 12 bases lay between the germline ends. The CDR3 here is CASSLDRRTEAFF. For the CDR3, the DNA is TGTGCCAGCAGTCTAGACAGGCGCACTGAAGCTTTCTTT.

The CDR3 DNA reads as TGTGCCAGCAGCCCACTCCAGGGAAGTGGGGAGCTGTTTTTT. As protein: CASSPLQGSGELFF. This chain uses TRBV7-3 with TRBJ2-2; D is possibly TRBD1 (5 bases). The germline gives CDR1 SGHTA, CDR2 FQGTGA. The ends were cut back, 5 bases at V and 8 bases at J, with 15 bases in the middle. This CDR3 contains 14 residues.

The chain combines TRBV5-1 with TRBJ2-3; D is unresolved. Germline loops: CDR1 SGHRS, CDR2 YFSETQ. V was clipped by 5 bases and J by 0 bases, with 7 bases between them. CDR3 size: 13 residues. CDR3: CASRTASTDTQYF. The CDR3 nucleotides read TGCGCCAGCAGAACCGCTAGCACAGATACGCAGTATTTT.

This clone was seen only once. J is TRBJ1-5 and V is TRBV10-1; D ambiguous. The CDR3 is 16 amino acids. V was shortened by 2 bases and J by 2 bases, with 13 bases between the two germline ends. Germline V CDR1 and CDR2: WNHNN, SYGVQD (reference sequence). The chain's CDR3 is CASSEKEGCGNQPQHF. The DNA for the CDR3 is TGCGCCAGCAGTGAGAAAGAGGGTTGTGGCAATCAGCCCCAGCATTTT.

Only one count was recorded for this clone. This chain joins TRBV7-9 and TRBJ2-1; 9 bases line up with TRBD2. This CDR3 contains 15 residues. Germline lookup yields CDR1 SEHNR and CDR2 FQNEAQ (reference sequence). Unmatched junction bases numbered 4, after V lost 2 bases and J lost 5 bases. CDR3 sequence: CASSLLRGGHNEQFF. The CDR3 bases are TGTGCCAGCAGCTTACTGCGGGGGGGCCACAATGAGCAGTTCTTC.

The V call is TRBV18, the J call TRBJ1-6, with 10 bases fitting TRBD1. J gave up 8 bases and V 1 base, and 2 bases lay outside the gene matches. Germline lookup yields CDR1 KGHSH and CDR2 LQKENI. The CDR3 is 15 amino acids. CDR3 nucleotides: TGTGCCAGCTCACCACGACAGGGGGCAGATTCACCCCTCCACTTT. This translates into CASSPRQGADSPLHF.

The chain employs TRBV7-2 and TRBJ1-5; 8 nucleotides match TRBD1. In germline, CDR1 is SGHTA, CDR2 FQGNSA. This CDR3 is 15 amino acids long. The J segment lost 1 base and the V segment lost 5 bases, leaving 4 bases of the junction unmatched. The CDR3 loop is CASSTGGSSNQPQHF. CDR3 coding DNA: TGTGCCAGCAGCACAGGGGGTTCAAGCAATCAGCCCCAGCATTTT.

This clone was seen a handful of times. The chain recombines TRBV5-6 with TRBJ1-5; 8 bases align to TRBD1. The ends lost 0 bases at V and 4 bases at J; junction bases unmatched: 3. CDR1 and CDR2 (germline): SGHDT, YYEEEE. The CDR3 is 15 residues long. The CDR3 protein is CASSLGQGRNQPQHF. The CDR3 DNA sequence: TGTGCCAGCAGCTTGGGACAGGGGCGGAATCAGCCCCAGCATTTT.

This clone showed up just a few times. This rearrangement joins TRBV29-1 to TRBJ1-3; tentative D call: TRBD1 (5 bases). Germline CDR1 and CDR2: SQVTM and ANQGSEA. V was cut by 1 base and J by 4 bases, with 8 bases left in between. This CDR3 comprises 13 residues. CDR3 DNA: TGCAGCGTTGAAGGGGGCTCCGGAAACACCATATATTTT. This translates into CSVEGGSGNTIYF.

The chain couples TRBV11-2 to TRBJ1-5; D may be TRBD1 (5 bases). Germline V lookup: CDR1 SGHAT, CDR2 FQNNGV. Trimming took off 5 bases at V and 0 bases at J, with 11 bases between the two ends. The CDR3 runs to 15 residues. CDR3 sequence (DNA): TGTGCCAGCAGCGGGGACGGCTATAGCAATCAGCCCCAGCATTTT. Its protein is CASSGDGYSNQPQHF. Based on the CDR3 plus reference TRBV11-2 and TRBJ1-5, the full variable domain is EAGVAQSPRYKIIEKRQSVAFWCNPISGHATLYWYQQILGQGPKLLIQFQNNGVVDDSQLPKDRFSAERLKGVDSTLKIQPAKLEDSAVYLCASSGDGYSNQPQHFGDGTRLSIL.

This clone is judged medium-sized. This chain uses TRBV2 with TRBJ2-3; tentatively, D is TRBD2 (6 bases). There are 15 residues in the CDR3. The germline gives CDR1 SNHLY, CDR2 FYNNEI. Trimming removed 0 bases at V and 4 bases at J, with 11 bases between. CDR3 region: CASSEALRRADTQYF. CDR3 nucleotide sequence: TGTGCCAGCAGTGAAGCGCTTAGGAGGGCAGATACGCAGTATTTT.

The chain combines TRBV6-1 with TRBJ1-2, with unresolved D. The germline V gene encodes CDR1 MNHNS and CDR2 SASEGT. Between the trimmed V and J ends, which lost 3 bases and 5 bases, there was a span of 10 bases. The CDR3 spans 13 residues. The CDR3 is CASSDNGLYGYTF. In DNA form, the CDR3 reads TGTGCCAGCAGTGATAACGGATTGTATGGCTACACCTTC.

The gene calls are TRBV6-5 and TRBJ2-5; D remains unclear. The germline V gene has CDR1 MNHEY and CDR2 SVGAGI. The CDR3 consists of 14 residues. V dropped 7 bases and J dropped 2 bases, with 14 bases sitting between them. The CDR3 DNA sequence: TGTGCCAGCACCTCCCGCTCAGCTCAAGAGACCCAGTACTTC. It yields the protein CASTSRSAQETQYF.

The chain combines TRBV5-4 with TRBJ2-4; 7 positions agree with TRBD1. This CDR3 is built from 16 residues. The germline V gene has CDR1 SGHNT and CDR2 YYREEE (reference sequence). The V segment lost 2 bases and the J segment 5 bases; nucleotides outside the gene matches: 10. CDR3 bases: TGTGCCAGCAGCTTTAAACAGGGGTGGGATGAAAACATTCAGTACTTC. Translated: CASSFKQGWDENIQYF. The full variable domain, completed using reference TRBV5-4 and TRBJ2-4, is ETGVTQSPTHLIKTRGQQVTLRCSSQSGHNTVSWYQQALGQGPQFIFQYYREEENGRGNFPPRFSGLQFPNYSSELNVNALELDDSALYLCASSFKQGWDENIQYFGAGTRLSVL.

The rearrangement joins TRBV10-2 to TRBJ2-5; D is perhaps TRBD1 or TRBD2 (5 bases each). V lost 3 bases, J lost 2 bases, and 10 bases lay in between. Germline-derived CDR1 and CDR2 are WSHSY and SAAADI. This CDR3 has 14 residues. CDR3 nucleotides: TGCGCCAGCAGTGATTCGGGACCTCAAGAGACCCAGTACTTC. Translated: CASSDSGPQETQYF.

Written as DNA, the CDR3 is TGTGCCACCAGCAGTGGACAGACGGCTAACTATGGCTACACCTTC. Translated: CATSSGQTANYGYTF. The rearrangement links TRBV15 to TRBJ1-2; D is possibly TRBD1 (6 bases). The CDR3 length is 15 residues. In germline, CDR1 is LNHNV, CDR2 YYDKDF (reference sequence). The V end lost 3 bases, the J end lost 0 bases, and 11 bases lay between the germline ends.

V gene TRBV28 combines with J gene TRBJ1-1; D remains ambiguous. V dropped 2 bases and J dropped 7 bases, with 5 bases sitting between them. CDR1 is MDHEN, CDR2 SYDVKM, per germline. CDR3 size: 11 residues. The CDR3 region is CASSLRDEAFF. The CDR3 DNA is TGTGCCAGCAGTTTACGTGATGAAGCTTTCTTT.

The rearrangement uses TRBV29-1 and TRBJ2-1; no firm D call. Germline V gene sequence: CDR1 SQVTM, CDR2 ANQGSEA. The CDR3 contains 11 residues. Trimming took 8 bases from V and 2 from J, leaving 7 bases between them. The DNA for the CDR3 is TGCAGCCAAAGCACCTACAATGAGCAGTTCTTC. Amino acids: CSQSTYNEQFF.

V usage is TRBV29-1 and J usage is TRBJ2-2; 7 nucleotides match TRBD2. Trimming took 8 bases from V and 6 from J; bases not matched to a gene: 6. This CDR3 is 12 amino acids long. Per germline, CDR1 SQVTM and CDR2 ANQGSEA. In DNA form, the CDR3 reads TGCAGCTCCACCGGGGGGTCCGGGGAGCTGTTTTTT. Encoded protein: CSSTGGSGELFF.

This clone was picked up a small number of times. J is TRBJ1-6 and V is TRBV2; TRBD1 is a possible D gene (5 bases). CDR1 and CDR2 from the germline V gene are SNHLY and FYNNEI. V was cut by 3 bases and J by 4 bases, with 10 bases left in between. This CDR3 has 15 amino acids. The CDR3 DNA reads as TGTGCCAGCAGTGATAGACAGTTATATAATTCACCCCTCCACTTT. Encoded protein: CASSDRQLYNSPLHF.

The chain employs TRBV27 and TRBJ2-3; 9 bases are a match to TRBD2. The CDR3 is made up of 14 amino acids. Germline CDR1 and CDR2: MNHEY and SMNVEV (reference sequence). The V segment lost 3 bases and the J segment 2 bases; nucleotides outside the gene matches: 0. CDR3 protein: CASSLGLATDTQYF. The CDR3 DNA is TGTGCCAGCAGTTTGGGACTAGCCACAGATACGCAGTATTTT.